This T cell receptor (beta chain) comes out of a study of spatial heterogeneity in lung cancer. Study-wide results and caveats: Estimated TCR-seq coverage of tumor T cells was only roughly 7% for alpha chains. For beta chains, the corresponding estimate was about 12%. Mutation counts in tumors were tracked by counts of expanded intratumoral alpha and beta TCRs.

One entry per CDR3 protein results from TCRdb running MiXCR on the 5' RACE reads. Of fewer than 20,000 distinct CDR3 sequences in the sample, about 6% were seen once. This CDR3 comprises 13 residues. Germline CDR1 and CDR2: ENHRY and SYGVKD. V lost 9 bases to trimming and J lost 2 bases, with 13 bases between them. In this sample, this clonotype turned up many times. The antigen remains unidentified. Time point noted: sample taken at primary tumor resection. The donors comprised approximately 72 untreated early-stage non-small cell lung cancer patients. No cells were sorted before sequencing. The whole RNA sequenced was extracted from tumor, nontumor lung or frozen PBMC.

The receptor was isolated from a female donor with early-stage non-small cell lung cancer. The sample here was lung tumor tissue, taken at surgery. The V call is TRBV10-3, the J call TRBJ2-5; tentatively, D is TRBD2 (5 bases). Here the CDR3 DNA reads TGTGCCATGAAGGACGGGAATCAAGAGACCCAGTACTTC. This sequence encodes CAMKDGNQETQYF.